The present entry profiles one T cell receptor beta chain with its context. Antigen unknown. This sample was taken from a study of cytomegalovirus exposure and HLA in healthy donors. The study, taken as a whole, reports: V- and J-gene trimming in TCR beta was tied to a missense DCLRE1C variant by an analysis performed later. Most observed TCR sequences were rare, whereas some public TCRs were detected in many donors.

The PCR used 60 Vbeta and 13 Jbeta primers. Sequencing used immunoSEQ multiplex PCR; TCRdb keeps in-frame clones, though not all of them. The data show about 130,000 clones, 65% to 80% seen once. V lost 5 bases, J lost 1 base, and 14 bases lay in between. Germline CDR1 is SGHTA and CDR2 is FQGTGA. CDR3 length: 15 amino acids. The chain recombines TRBV7-3 with TRBJ1-1; a weak D match, TRBD1 (6 bases). The receptor was isolated from a man between 40 and 49 years old in good health and CMV-seropositive. The sequenced sample was PBMCs. CDR3: CASSEQGPGNTEAFF. DNA for the CDR3: TGTGCCAGCAGCGAACAGGGCCCGGGGAACACTGAAGCTTTCTTT.